The rows below give T cell receptor beta chains drawn from one sample of a study of cytomegalovirus exposure and HLA in healthy donors. Clones were read by immunoSEQ multiplex PCR, and TCRdb kept only the in-frame ones, dropping some. This sample has 150,000 to 200,000 clones, with around 75% found just once. Sequences were obtained from PBMCs. The receptor set was obtained from a female donor in good health and CMV-seronegative. Both conserved end residues are part of each CDR3. Each record gives: J gene, D gene, V gene, clone size, CDR3 protein, CDR3 DNA. A D gene is named only where the DNA matches it firmly. Clone size, where shown, is once, few, many, or a class for clones that have expanded.

TRBJ2-5 TRBD2 TRBV7-8 - CASSILAGGSGLINF TGTGCCAGCAGCATCCTAGCGGGAGGATCCGGGTTGATCAACTTC
TRBJ2-5 - TRBV5-4 - CASSEGVTQETQYF TGTGCCAGCAGCGAAGGAGTGACTCAAGAGACCCAGTACTTC
TRBJ1-5 - TRBV5-1 - CASGGQPQHF TGCGCCAGCGGCGGGCAGCCCCAGCATTTT
TRBJ2-3 TRBD2 TRBV13 - CASRISGGTDTQYF TGTGCCAGCAGGATAAGCGGGGGGACAGATACGCAGTATTTT
TRBJ2-5 - TRBV7-8 - CASSLERDQETQYF TGTGCCAGCAGCTTAGAGCGCGACCAAGAGACCCAGTACTTC
TRBJ2-1 TRBD1 TRBV6-1 once CASSVSGQGYNEQFF TGTGCCAGCAGCGTTTCTGGACAGGGGTACAATGAGCAGTTCTTC
TRBJ2-1 - TRBV13 - CASSFGQQNNEQFF TGTGCCAGCAGCTTCGGACAGCAAAACAATGAGCAGTTCTTC
TRBJ1-2 - TRBV7-2 few CASSLNRAIYGYTF TGTGCCAGCAGCTTAAACAGGGCTATCTATGGCTACACCTTC
TRBJ1-5 TRBD1 TRBV12-5 - CASGKQGFNQPQHF TGTGCTAGTGGTAAACAGGGGTTCAATCAGCCCCAGCATTTT
TRBJ1-2 - TRBV27 - CASSPGALYGYTF TGTGCCAGCAGTCCAGGGGCGCTCTATGGCTACACCTTC
TRBJ2-7 TRBD2 TRBV29-1 - CSVEEGGSYEQYF TGCAGCGTTGAAGAAGGCGGGAGTTACGAGCAGTACTTC
TRBJ2-6 - TRBV6-6 - CASSPTQSSGANVLTF TGTGCCAGCAGTCCGACTCAGTCCTCTGGGGCCAACGTCCTGACTTTC
TRBJ1-1 TRBD1 TRBV14 - CASRQGIEAFF TGTGCCAGCAGACAGGGGATAGAGGCTTTCTTT
TRBJ1-6 - TRBV19 - CASNLQDNSPLHF TGTGCCAGTAACCTACAGGACAATTCACCCCTCCACTTT
TRBJ2-7 TRBD1 TRBV5-1 - CASSFDRARYEQYF TGCGCCAGCAGCTTCGACAGGGCCAGATACGAGCAGTACTTC
TRBJ2-3 - TRBV27 - CASSFRTGTDTQYF TGTGCCAGCAGTTTTCGGACAGGCACAGATACGCAGTATTTT
TRBJ1-6 - TRBV10-3 - CAIRDQGGTNSPLHF TGTGCCATCAGGGACCAAGGGGGTACGAATTCACCCCTCCACTTT
TRBJ2-7 TRBD2 TRBV15 few CATSTSRGGGRTVYEQYF TGTGCCACCAGCACTTCTCGCGGGGGCGGGAGGACGGTCTACGAGCAGTACTTC
TRBJ2-5 TRBD2 TRBV28 - CASSGTSGRARETQYF TGTGCCAGCAGTGGGACTAGCGGGAGGGCCCGCGAGACCCAGTACTTC
TRBJ2-2 - TRBV28 few CASSFGGSHTGELFF TGTGCCAGCAGTTTTGGTGGGAGTCACACCGGGGAGCTGTTTTTT
TRBJ2-7 TRBD1 TRBV28 - CASTEHRQGEQYF TGTGCCAGCACCGAACATCGACAGGGAGAGCAGTACTTC
TRBJ2-2 - TRBV11-2 - CASSPLGELFF TGTGCCAGCAGCCCCCTCGGGGAGCTGTTTTTT
TRBJ2-2 - TRBV25-1 once CASSERSDANTGELFF TGTGCCAGCAGTGAAAGGAGCGACGCGAACACCGGGGAGCTGTTTTTT
TRBJ2-5 TRBD1 TRBV5-1 - CASSFSGTGGRETQYF TGCGCCAGCAGCTTTTCCGGGACAGGGGGCAGGGAGACCCAGTACTTC
TRBJ2-7 TRBD1 TRBV2 - CASARDRGPEQYF TGTGCCAGTGCCCGGGACAGGGGGCCGGAGCAGTACTTC
TRBJ1-2 - TRBV28 - CASSLSGPKTYTF TGTGCCAGCAGTTTATCAGGTCCTAAGACCTACACCTTC
TRBJ1-2 TRBD1 TRBV27 - CASWDRGGYGYTF TGTGCCAGCTGGGACAGGGGAGGCTATGGCTACACCTTC
TRBJ2-1 TRBD2 TRBV7-2 - CATSKRGTYNEQFF TGTGCCACCTCAAAGCGGGGGACCTACAATGAGCAGTTCTTC
TRBJ2-5 - TRBV5-1 few CASSLSPGETQYF TGCGCCAGCAGCTTGTCGCCGGGGGAGACCCAGTACTTC
TRBJ2-1 - TRBV30 - CAWRQKAGNEQFF TGTGCCTGGAGACAAAAGGCGGGGAATGAGCAGTTCTTC
TRBJ1-3 - TRBV6-5 - CASSYGQIAGNTIYF TGTGCCAGCAGTTATGGGCAGATTGCTGGAAACACCATATATTTT
TRBJ2-7 TRBD1 TRBV7-9 - CASSLARDSEWYWSGEQYF TGTGCCAGCAGCTTAGCCCGGGACAGTGAATGGTATTGGAGTGGCGAGCAGTACTTC
TRBJ1-1 - TRBV6-1 - CASRVGGTEAFF TGTGCCAGCAGGGTTGGGGGGACTGAAGCTTTCTTT
TRBJ2-7 - TRBV18 - CASSSYRDYEQYF TGTGCCAGCTCGTCTTACAGGGACTACGAGCAGTATTTC
TRBJ1-2 - TRBV5-6 once CASSLGDSDYGYTF TGTGCCAGCAGCTTGGGTGACAGTGACTATGGCTACACCTTC
TRBJ1-5 - TRBV30 once CAWSGIDGNQPQHF TGTGCCTGGAGCGGTATCGACGGGAATCAGCCCCAGCATTTT
TRBJ2-7 TRBD1 TRBV6-5 - CASSPGTGRVREQYF TGTGCCAGCAGTCCCGGGACAGGGAGAGTACGCGAGCAGTACTTC
TRBJ2-1 - TRBV20-1 - CSAQKLPEQFF TGCAGTGCTCAAAAGCTCCCTGAGCAGTTCTTC
TRBJ2-7 TRBD1 TRBV7-8 - CASSKDREYEQYF TGTGCCAGCAGCAAGGACAGGGAATACGAGCAGTACTTC
TRBJ1-4 TRBD1 TRBV4-1 - CASSQVPGQGYEKLFF TGCGCCAGCAGCCAAGTCCCGGGACAGGGATACGAAAAACTGTTTTTT
TRBJ2-7 - TRBV30 - CAWKGAFGGTYEQYF TGTGCCTGGAAAGGGGCCTTCGGAGGGACCTACGAGCAGTACTTC
TRBJ1-6 - TRBV11-3 once CASSLVTGSPLHF TGTGCCAGCAGCTTAGTTACCGGTTCACCCCTCCACTTT